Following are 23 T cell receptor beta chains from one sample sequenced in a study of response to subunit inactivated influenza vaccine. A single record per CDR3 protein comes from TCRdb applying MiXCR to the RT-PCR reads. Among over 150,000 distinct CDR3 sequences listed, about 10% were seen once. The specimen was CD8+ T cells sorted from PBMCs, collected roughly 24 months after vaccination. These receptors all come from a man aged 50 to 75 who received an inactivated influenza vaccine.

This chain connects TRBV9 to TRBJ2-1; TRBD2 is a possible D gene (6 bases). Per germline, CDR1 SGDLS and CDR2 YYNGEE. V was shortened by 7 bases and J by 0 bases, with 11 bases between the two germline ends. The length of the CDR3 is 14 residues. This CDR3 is CASAGTPSYNEQFF. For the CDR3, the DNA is TGTGCCAGCGCGGGGACGCCCTCCTACAATGAGCAGTTCTTC.

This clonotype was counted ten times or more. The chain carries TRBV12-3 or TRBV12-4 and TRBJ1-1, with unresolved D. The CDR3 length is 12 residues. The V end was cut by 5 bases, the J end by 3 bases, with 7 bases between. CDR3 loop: CASSVRDTEAFF. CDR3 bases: TGTGCCAGCAGTGTGCGGGACACTGAAGCTTTCTTT.

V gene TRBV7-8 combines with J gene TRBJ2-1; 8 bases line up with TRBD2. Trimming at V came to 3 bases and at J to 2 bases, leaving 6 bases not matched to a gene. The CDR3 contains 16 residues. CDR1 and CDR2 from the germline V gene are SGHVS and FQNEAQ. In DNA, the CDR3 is TGTGCCAGCAGCTTGCTTCCGGGAGGGACCTACAATGAGCAGTTCTTC. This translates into CASSLLPGGTYNEQFF.

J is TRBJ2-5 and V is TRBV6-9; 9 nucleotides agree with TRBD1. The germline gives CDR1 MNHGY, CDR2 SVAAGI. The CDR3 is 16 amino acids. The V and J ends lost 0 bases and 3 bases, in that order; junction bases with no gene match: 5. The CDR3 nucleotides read TGTGCCAGCAGTTATTCTCGGGGACAGGGAAAAGAGACCCAGTACTTC. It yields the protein CASSYSRGQGKETQYF.

This CDR3 is CASSYKQGARWTEAFF. CDR3 DNA: TGTGCCAGCAGTTACAAACAGGGGGCTAGGTGGACTGAAGCTTTCTTT. The gene calls are TRBV6-2 or TRBV6-3 and TRBJ1-1, with 9 bases identical to TRBD1. The CDR3 runs 16 residues. V trimming: 2 bases; J trimming: 5 bases; junction bases outside the gene matches: 9. The germline V gene encodes CDR1 MNHEY and CDR2 SVGEGT.

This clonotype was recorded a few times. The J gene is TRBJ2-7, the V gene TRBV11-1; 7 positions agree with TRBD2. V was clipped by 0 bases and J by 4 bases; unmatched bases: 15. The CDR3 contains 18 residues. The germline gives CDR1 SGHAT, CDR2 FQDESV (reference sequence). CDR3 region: CASSLARRNPGLQYEQYF. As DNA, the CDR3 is TGTGCCAGCAGCTTAGCGCGTCGGAATCCGGGACTACAATACGAGCAGTACTTC.

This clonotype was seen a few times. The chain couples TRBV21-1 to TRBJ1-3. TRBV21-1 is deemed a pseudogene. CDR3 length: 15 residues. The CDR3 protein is CASSNLRKRGNTIYF. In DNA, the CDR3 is TGTGCCAGCAGCAATCTCCGTAAGAGAGGAAACACCATATATTTT.

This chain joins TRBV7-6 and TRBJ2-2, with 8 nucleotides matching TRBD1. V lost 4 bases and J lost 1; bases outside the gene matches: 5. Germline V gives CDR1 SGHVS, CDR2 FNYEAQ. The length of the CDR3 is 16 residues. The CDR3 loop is CASSSGTGLNTGELFF. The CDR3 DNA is TGTGCCAGCAGCTCGGGGACAGGCTTGAACACCGGGGAGCTGTTTTTT.

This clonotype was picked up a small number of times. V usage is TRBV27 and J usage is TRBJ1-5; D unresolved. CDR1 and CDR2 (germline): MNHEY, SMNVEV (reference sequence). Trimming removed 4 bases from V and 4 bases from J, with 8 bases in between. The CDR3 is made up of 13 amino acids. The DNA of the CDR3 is TGTGCCAGCAGTTCGGGATGGAATCAGCCCCAGCATTTT. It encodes CASSSGWNQPQHF.

CDR3 nucleotides: TGCAGTGCTAGAGACCTTAGCGGGAGGGGGCACAATGAGCAGTTCTTC. Protein: CSARDLSGRGHNEQFF. V usage is TRBV20-1 and J usage is TRBJ2-1; TRBD2 agrees at 11 bases. The CDR3 sequence is 16 residues long. Germline V lookup: CDR1 DFQATT, CDR2 SNEGSKA (reference sequence). The ends lost 0 bases at V and 5 bases at J; junction bases unmatched: 6.

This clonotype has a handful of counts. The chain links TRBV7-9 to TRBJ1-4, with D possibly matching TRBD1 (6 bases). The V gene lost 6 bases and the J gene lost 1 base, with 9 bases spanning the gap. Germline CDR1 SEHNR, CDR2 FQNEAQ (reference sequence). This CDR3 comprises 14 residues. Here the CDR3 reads CASSSGQTNEKLFF. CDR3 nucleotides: TGTGCCAGCAGTTCGGGACAAACTAATGAAAAACTGTTTTTT.

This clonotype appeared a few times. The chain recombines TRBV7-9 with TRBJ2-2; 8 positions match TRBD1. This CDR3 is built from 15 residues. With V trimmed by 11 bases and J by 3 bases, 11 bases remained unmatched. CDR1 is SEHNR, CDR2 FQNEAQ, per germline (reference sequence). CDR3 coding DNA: TGTGCCTCACGGTCCGGGACAGGATACACCGGGGAGCTGTTTTTT. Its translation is CASRSGTGYTGELFF. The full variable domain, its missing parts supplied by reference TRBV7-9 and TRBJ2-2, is DTGVSQNPRHKITKRGQNVTFRCDPISEHNRLYWYRQTLGQGPEFLTYFQNEAQLEKSRLLSDRFSAERPKGSFSTLEIQRTEQGDSAMYLCASRSGTGYTGELFFGEGSRLTVL.

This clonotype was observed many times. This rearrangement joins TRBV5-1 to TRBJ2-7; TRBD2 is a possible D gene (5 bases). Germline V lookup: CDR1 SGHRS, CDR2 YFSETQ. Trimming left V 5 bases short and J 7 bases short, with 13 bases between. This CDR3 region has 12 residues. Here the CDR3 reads CASSLTREEQYF. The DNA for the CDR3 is TGCGCCAGCAGTTTAACCCGGGAAGAGCAGTACTTC.

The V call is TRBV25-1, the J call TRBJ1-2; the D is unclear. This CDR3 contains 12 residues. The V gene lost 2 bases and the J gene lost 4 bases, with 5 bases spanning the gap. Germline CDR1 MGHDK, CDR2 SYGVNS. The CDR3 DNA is TGTGCCAGCAGTGAAGGTCGCTATGGCTACACCTTC. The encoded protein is CASSEGRYGYTF.

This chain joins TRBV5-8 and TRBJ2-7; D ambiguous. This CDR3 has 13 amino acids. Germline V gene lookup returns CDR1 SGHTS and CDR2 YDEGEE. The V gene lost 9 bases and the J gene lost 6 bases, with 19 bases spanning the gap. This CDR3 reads CAMSLRHPFEQYF. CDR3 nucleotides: TGTGCCATGAGCCTCAGACACCCCTTCGAGCAGTACTTC.

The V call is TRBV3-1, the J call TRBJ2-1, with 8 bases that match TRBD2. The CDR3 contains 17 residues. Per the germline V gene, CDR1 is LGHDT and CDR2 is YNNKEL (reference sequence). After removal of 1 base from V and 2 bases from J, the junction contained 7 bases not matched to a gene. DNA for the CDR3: TGTGCCAGCAGCCAAGGTTTCCCCGGGGGGGCCTACAATGAGCAGTTCTTC. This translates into CASSQGFPGGAYNEQFF.

CDR3 sequence: CASSQDNANTEAFF. CDR3 sequence (DNA): TGCGCCAGCAGCCAAGATAATGCGAACACTGAAGCTTTCTTT. The chain combines TRBV4-3 with TRBJ1-1; D call uncertain. The CDR3 spans 14 residues. Looked up from germline, CDR1 is LGHNA and CDR2 is YSLEER. The V and J ends lost 0 bases and 1 base respectively, with 6 bases between them.

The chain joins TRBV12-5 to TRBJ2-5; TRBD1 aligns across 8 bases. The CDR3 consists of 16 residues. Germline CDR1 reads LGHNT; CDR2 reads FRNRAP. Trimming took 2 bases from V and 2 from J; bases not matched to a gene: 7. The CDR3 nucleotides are TGTGCTAGTGGTTTGCCCCCCTGGACAGGGCAAGAGACCCAGTACTTC. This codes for CASGLPPWTGQETQYF.

CDR3 region: CASSVGPGQGFPQATEAFF. The CDR3 coding sequence is TGTGCCAGCAGCGTAGGCCCGGGACAGGGGTTCCCACAGGCCACTGAAGCTTTCTTT. V is TRBV9 and J is TRBJ1-1; 10 positions match TRBD1. The germline gives CDR1 SGDLS, CDR2 YYNGEE. This CDR3 is 19 amino acids long. V lost 0 bases and J lost 4; bases outside the gene matches: 15. Full variable domain (outside the CDR3, taken from reference TRBV9 and TRBJ1-1): DSGVTQTPKHLITATGQRVTLRCSPRSGDLSVYWYQQSLDQGLQFLIQYYNGEERAKGNILERFSAQQFPDLHSELNLSSLELGDSALYFCASSVGPGQGFPQATEAFFGQGTRLTVV.

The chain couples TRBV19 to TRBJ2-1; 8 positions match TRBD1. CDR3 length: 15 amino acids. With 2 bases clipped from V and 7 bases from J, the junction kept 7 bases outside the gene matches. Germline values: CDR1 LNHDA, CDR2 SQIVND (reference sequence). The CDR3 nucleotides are TGTGCCAGTAGTATATCCAGGGGGCTGTGGAATGAGCAGTTCTTC. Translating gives CASSISRGLWNEQFF.

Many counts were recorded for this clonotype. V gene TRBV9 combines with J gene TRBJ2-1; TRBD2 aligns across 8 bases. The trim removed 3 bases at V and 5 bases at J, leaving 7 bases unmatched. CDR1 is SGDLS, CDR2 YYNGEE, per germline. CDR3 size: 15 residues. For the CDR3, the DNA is TGTGCCAGCAGCGCATCGGGAGGGCCGCACAATGAGCAGTTCTTC. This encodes CASSASGGPHNEQFF.

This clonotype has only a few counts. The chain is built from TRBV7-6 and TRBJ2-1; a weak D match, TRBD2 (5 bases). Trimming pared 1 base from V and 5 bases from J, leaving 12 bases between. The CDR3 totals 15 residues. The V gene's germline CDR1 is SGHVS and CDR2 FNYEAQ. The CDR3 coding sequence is TGTGCCAGCAGCTTAGAAGCGGTTCTCCACAATGAGCAGTTCTTC. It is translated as CASSLEAVLHNEQFF.

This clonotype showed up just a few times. CDR3 DNA: TGTGCCAGCAGCTTAGGACAGGGGGACGGTGAGCAGTACTTC. Protein product: CASSLGQGDGEQYF. The chain is built from TRBV7-6 and TRBJ2-7; 9 nucleotides agree with TRBD1. The ends lost 1 base at V and 7 bases at J; junction bases unmatched: 5. The CDR3 is 14 residues long. Germline V gene lookup returns CDR1 SGHVS and CDR2 FNYEAQ.